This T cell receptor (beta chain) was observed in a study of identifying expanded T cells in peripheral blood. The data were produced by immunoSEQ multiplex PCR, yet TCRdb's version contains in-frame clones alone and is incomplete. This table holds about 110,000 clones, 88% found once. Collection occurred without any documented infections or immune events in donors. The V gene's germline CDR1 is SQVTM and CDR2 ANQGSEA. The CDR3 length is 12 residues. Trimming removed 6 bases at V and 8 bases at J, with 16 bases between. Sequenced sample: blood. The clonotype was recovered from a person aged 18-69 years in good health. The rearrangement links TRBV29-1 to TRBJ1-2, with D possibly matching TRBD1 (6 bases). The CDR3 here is CSVPVQGKGYTF. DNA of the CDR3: TGCAGCGTACCAGTCCAGGGGAAAGGCTACACCTTC.